These 14 T cell receptor beta chains originate from one sample sequenced in a study of Ad26.COV2.S vaccination and SARS-CoV-2 variants. Noted treatment: around 19 received Ad26.COV2.S at low or high dose, single or two shots; several received placebo; per-sample allocation not given. Collection of samples fell on day 63 after the first vaccine or placebo injection. Profiled with immunoSEQ multiplex PCR; TCRdb holds only in-frame clones, not every one. This sample has 350,000 to 450,000 clones, with around 92% found just once. Sample: peripheral blood, taken in a trial of Ad26.COV2.S vaccine versus placebo. These TCRs come from a person between 18 and 65 years old who received the Ad26.COV2.S COVID-19 vaccine or a placebo.

The count of this clone is one. This sequence joins TRBV4-3 and TRBJ1-2; D gene uncertain. CDR3 length: 13 amino acids. The germline V gene encodes CDR1 LGHNA and CDR2 YSLEER. Trimming removed 4 bases at V and 2 bases at J, with 8 bases between. The CDR3 loop is CASSPQRNYGYTF. CDR3 DNA: TGCGCCAGCAGCCCACAGAGAAACTATGGCTACACCTTC.

The chain recombines TRBV29-1 with TRBJ2-1, with TRBD1 matching over 7 bases. The V segment lost 0 bases and the J segment 5 bases; nucleotides outside the gene matches: 7. The CDR3 is made up of 15 amino acids. Germline assignment: CDR1 SQVTM and CDR2 ANQGSEA. The DNA of the CDR3 is TGCAGCGTTGAAGATAAGGCGGACAGGAACAATGAGCAGTTCTTC. Translation: CSVEDKADRNNEQFF.

The V call is TRBV29-1, the J call TRBJ1-2; D remains unclear. Trimming stripped 5 bases from V and 5 bases from J, with 9 bases between. This CDR3 is built from 11 residues. The germline gives CDR1 SQVTM, CDR2 ANQGSEA. The CDR3 nucleotides are TGCAGCGTTAAAAGTGGATATGGCTACACCTTC. It encodes CSVKSGYGYTF.

The chain is built from TRBV5-4 and TRBJ2-3; 10 bases are shared with TRBD2. Losses at the gene ends were 4 bases for V and 5 bases for J; bases not matched to a gene: 10. The CDR3 loop spans 16 amino acids. Germline V gene sequence: CDR1 SGHNT, CDR2 YYREEE (reference sequence). The CDR3: CASSVPAGGRGDTQYF. CDR3 sequence (DNA): TGTGCCAGCAGCGTGCCAGCGGGGGGGCGGGGAGATACGCAGTATTTT.

This clone was seen at least ten times. The chain recombines TRBV19 with TRBJ1-1; D is unresolved. V was shortened by 5 bases and J by 1 base, with 17 bases between the two germline ends. Germline V CDR1 and CDR2: LNHDA, SQIVND (reference sequence). The CDR3 has 16 residues. The DNA for the CDR3 is TGTGCCAGTAGTCTTCGGGCTGCCGCCCGGAACACTGAAGCTTTCTTT. As protein: CASSLRAAARNTEAFF. Using reference TRBV19 and TRBJ1-1 for the parts outside the CDR3, the full variable domain is DGGITQSPKYLFRKEGQNVTLSCEQNLNHDAMYWYRQDPGQGLRLIYYSQIVNDFQKGDIAEGYSVSREKKESFPLTVTSAQKNPTAFYLCASSLRAAARNTEAFFGQGTRLTVV.

This clone was seen once. The V and J genes are TRBV6-5 and TRBJ1-3; no clear D gene. V was shortened by 0 bases and J by 4 bases, with 13 bases between the two germline ends. The CDR3 has 16 residues. The germline gives CDR1 MNHEY, CDR2 SVGAGI. For the CDR3, the DNA is TGTGCCAGCAGTTACTCCCCGGAGGAGAGAGGAAACACCATATATTTT. The encoded protein is CASSYSPEERGNTIYF.

This clone was seen only once. The chain couples TRBV6-1 to TRBJ1-6; tentatively, D is TRBD1 (5 bases). The length of the CDR3 is 16 residues. Trimming left V 3 bases short and J 5 bases short, with 14 bases between. Germline values: CDR1 MNHNS, CDR2 SASEGT. This CDR3 reads CASSEIRDGHNSPLHF. The CDR3 region has the DNA TGTGCCAGCAGTGAGATCCGGGACGGACATAATTCACCCCTCCACTTT.

V usage is TRBV27 and J usage is TRBJ2-3, with 13 positions matching TRBD2. The CDR3 has 19 residues. With 6 bases clipped from V and 0 bases from J, the junction kept 12 bases outside the gene matches. Germline CDR1 and CDR2: MNHEY and SMNVEV (reference sequence). The CDR3 DNA reads as TGTGCCAGCAGATTTCGCGGACTAGCGGGGGCCACTAGCACAGATACGCAGTATTTT. This translates into CASRFRGLAGATSTDTQYF.

V gene TRBV4-1 combines with J gene TRBJ2-3, with a possible D match to TRBD1 (5 bases). V lost 1 base to trimming and J lost 10 bases, with 15 bases between them. This CDR3 is built from 14 residues. Germline V gene lookup returns CDR1 MGHRA and CDR2 YSYEKL. The CDR3 DNA sequence: TGCGCCAGCAGCCAAGGCAGGGTGCAGATCCCGCAGTATTTT. It codes for CASSQGRVQIPQYF.

The J gene is TRBJ1-5, the V gene TRBV15; 10 bases are a match to TRBD1. V was pared by 1 base and J by 6 bases, with 9 bases of the junction left unmatched. The germline V gene encodes CDR1 LNHNV and CDR2 YYDKDF (reference sequence). The CDR3 contains 17 residues. The CDR3 DNA sequence: TGTGCCACCAGCAGAGGAGACAGGGGGCGAGAAAGTCAGCCCCAGCATTTT. Translated: CATSRGDRGRESQPQHF.

The rearrangement links TRBV4-3 to TRBJ2-3, with a weak D call TRBD2 (7 bases). CDR1 is LGHNA, CDR2 YSLEER, per germline. V lost 0 bases and J 1 base, leaving 11 bases between the germline ends. This CDR3 comprises 16 residues. The CDR3 nucleotides are TGCGCCAGCAGCCAAGACCGGGGGGCCCGCACAGATACGCAGTATTTT. Encoded protein: CASSQDRGARTDTQYF.

The gene calls are TRBV5-8 and TRBJ1-3; D is unresolved. Trimming pared 0 bases from V and 9 bases from J, leaving 10 bases between. Germline V gene sequence: CDR1 SGHTS, CDR2 YDEGEE. CDR3 length: 13 amino acids. The CDR3 here is CASSLAWVTTIYF. The CDR3 DNA is TGTGCCAGCAGCTTGGCCTGGGTTACCACCATATATTTT.

The J gene is TRBJ2-3, the V gene TRBV5-1; TRBD1 is a possible D gene (6 bases). There are 15 residues in the CDR3. Deletions cut 4 bases from V and 5 bases from J, with 17 bases between. Germline-derived CDR1 and CDR2 are SGHRS and YFSETQ. CDR3 loop: CASSLGTWQGDTQYF. The CDR3 DNA follows: TGCGCCAGCAGCCTGGGGACATGGCAAGGAGATACGCAGTATTTT.

The chain has TRBV5-8 and TRBJ1-5, with TRBD1 as a possible D gene (5 bases). Trimming shortened V by 2 bases and J by 6 bases, and 15 bases separated the two germline ends. Germline assignment: CDR1 SGHTS and CDR2 YDEGEE. The CDR3 extends over 15 amino acids. The CDR3 DNA is TGTGCCAGCAGCTTTGATTACAGGCGGGCTCAGCCCCAGCATTTT. It is translated as CASSFDYRRAQPQHF.